This TCR beta chain was profiled in a study of T cell responses to AZD1222 COVID-19 vaccine. Trimming shortened V by 2 bases and J by 0 bases, and 11 bases separated the two germline ends. CDR3 length equals 15 residues. Per the germline V gene, CDR1 is LNHDA and CDR2 is SQIVND (reference sequence). Generated by immunoSEQ multiplex PCR, the TCRdb table keeps only in-frame clones and is missing some. The sample contains about 45,000 clones, approximately 80% of which appear only once. Study observations and caveats: Close to half of spike-specific TCRs reportedly recognize unmutated variant regions.

As regards this clone: The antigen is undetermined.

The chain joins TRBV19 to TRBJ2-7; D may be TRBD1 (5 bases). This receptor was obtained from an adult who received the AZD1222 COVID-19 vaccine. Sequences were derived from peripheral blood, sampled 28 days after the second AZD1222 dose. In nucleotides, the CDR3 is TGTGCCAGTAGTATAATAGGGGATTACTCCTACGAGCAGTACTTC. This sequence encodes CASSIIGDYSYEQYF.